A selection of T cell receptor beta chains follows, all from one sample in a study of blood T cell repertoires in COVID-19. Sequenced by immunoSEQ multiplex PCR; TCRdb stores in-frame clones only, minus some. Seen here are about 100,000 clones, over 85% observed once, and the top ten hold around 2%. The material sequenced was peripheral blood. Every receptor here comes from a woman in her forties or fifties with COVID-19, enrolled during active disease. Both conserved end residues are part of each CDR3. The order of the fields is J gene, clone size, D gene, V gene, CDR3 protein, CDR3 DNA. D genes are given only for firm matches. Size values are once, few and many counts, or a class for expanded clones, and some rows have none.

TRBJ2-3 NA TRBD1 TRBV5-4 CASSLAGGAQYF TGTGCCAGCAGCTTGGCAGGGGGCGCGCAGTATTTT
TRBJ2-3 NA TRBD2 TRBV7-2 CASGGGGWNTQYF TGTGCCAGTGGGGGCGGGGGGTGGAATACGCAGTATTTT
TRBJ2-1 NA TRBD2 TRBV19 CASSIAGASGAYNEQFF TGTGCCAGTAGTATAGCGGGGGCTAGCGGGGCCTACAATGAGCAGTTCTTC
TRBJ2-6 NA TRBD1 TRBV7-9 CASSTGTGVSGANVLTF TGTGCCAGCAGCACCGGGACAGGGGTCTCTGGGGCCAACGTCCTGACTTTC
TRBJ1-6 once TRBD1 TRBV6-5 CASRLGTGNSPLHF TGTGCCAGCAGACTCGGGACAGGTAATTCACCCCTCCACTTT
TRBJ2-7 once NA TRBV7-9 CASSLAQGEQYF TGTGCCAGCAGCTTAGCGCAGGGTGAGCAGTACTTC
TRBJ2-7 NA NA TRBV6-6 CASSYGQGGYEQYF TGTGCCAGCAGTTACGGTCAGGGAGGCTACGAGCAGTACTTC
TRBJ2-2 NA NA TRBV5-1 CASSLSQGTNTGELFF TGCGCCAGCAGCTTGTCTCAGGGAACCAACACCGGGGAGCTGTTTTTT
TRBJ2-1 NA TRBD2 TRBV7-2 CASSLDGGAPYNEQFF TGTGCCAGCAGCTTAGACGGGGGGGCCCCCTACAATGAGCAGTTCTTC
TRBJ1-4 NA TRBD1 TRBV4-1 CASSQVPGQGATNEKLFF TGCGCCAGCAGCCAAGTACCGGGACAGGGGGCAACTAATGAAAAACTGTTTTTT
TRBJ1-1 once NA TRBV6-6 CASRSTGLTEAFF TGTGCCAGCAGGAGCACAGGGTTAACTGAAGCTTTCTTT
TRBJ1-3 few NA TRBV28 CASSLRGGTGNTIYF TGTGCCAGCAGTTTACGCGGGGGAACTGGAAACACCATATATTTT
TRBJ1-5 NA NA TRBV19 CASSSDGGQPQHF TGTGCCAGTAGTTCGGATGGAGGTCAGCCCCAGCATTTT
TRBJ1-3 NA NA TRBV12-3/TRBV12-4 CASSKGNTIYF TGTGCCAGCTCAAAGGGGAACACCATATATTTT
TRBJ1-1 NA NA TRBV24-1 CATSDLQNTEAFF TGTGCCACCAGTGATTTGCAAAACACTGAAGCTTTCTTT
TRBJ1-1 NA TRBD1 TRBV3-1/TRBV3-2 CASSRRGRRTEAFF TGTGCCAGCAGCCGAAGGGGGCGGAGGACTGAAGCTTTCTTT
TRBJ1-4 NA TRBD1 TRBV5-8 CASSGTGNEKLFF TGTGCCAGCTCGGGGACAGGCAATGAAAAACTGTTTTTT
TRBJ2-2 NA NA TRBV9 CASSVGTRVTGELFF TGTGCCAGCAGCGTAGGTACGCGGGTAACCGGGGAGCTGTTTTTT
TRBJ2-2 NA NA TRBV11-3 CASSSPTGYGRTGELFF TGTGCCAGCAGCTCTCCGACAGGGTATGGGAGGACCGGGGAGCTGTTTTTT
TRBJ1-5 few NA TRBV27 CASSPRYSNQPQHF TGTGCCAGCAGTCCCCGTTATAGCAATCAGCCCCAGCATTTT
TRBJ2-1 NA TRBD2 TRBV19 CASSPYGGAVNEQFF TGTGCCAGTAGTCCTTACGGGGGGGCCGTGAATGAGCAGTTCTTC
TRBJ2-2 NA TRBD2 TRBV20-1 CSASQGLADTGELFF TGCAGTGCTAGTCAGGGACTAGCCGACACCGGGGAGCTGTTTTTT